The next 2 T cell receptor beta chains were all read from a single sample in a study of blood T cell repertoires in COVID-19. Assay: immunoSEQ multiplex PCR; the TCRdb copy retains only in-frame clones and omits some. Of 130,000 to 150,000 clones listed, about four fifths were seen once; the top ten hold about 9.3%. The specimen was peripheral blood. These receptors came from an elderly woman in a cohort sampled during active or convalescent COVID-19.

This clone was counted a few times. In nucleotides, the CDR3 is TGTGCCAGTAGTACCCCCGGGACAGGAGGGAATGAGCAGTTCTTC. This codes for CASSTPGTGGNEQFF. The chain carries TRBV19 and TRBJ2-1; 8 nucleotides match TRBD1. The germline gives CDR1 LNHDA, CDR2 SQIVND (reference sequence). The CDR3 consists of 15 residues. The V segment lost 4 bases and the J segment 7 bases; nucleotides outside the gene matches: 9.

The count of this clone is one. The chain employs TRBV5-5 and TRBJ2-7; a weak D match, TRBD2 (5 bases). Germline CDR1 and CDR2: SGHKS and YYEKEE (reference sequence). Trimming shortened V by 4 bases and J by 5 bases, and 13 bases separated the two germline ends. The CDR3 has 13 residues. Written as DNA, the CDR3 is TGTGCCAGCAGCCGGCCGGGGATGGACGAGCAGTACGTC. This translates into CASSRPGMDEQYV.